This TCR beta chain was found in a study of blood T cell repertoires in COVID-19. This CDR3 has 14 residues. Germline V CDR1 and CDR2: SGHRS, YFSETQ. Unmatched junction bases numbered 5, after V lost 4 bases and J lost 2 bases. As handled by the study authors: Estimation of nucleated cell counts relied on the amplification of reference gene primers. Clones were sequenced by immunoSEQ multiplex PCR, and TCRdb holds only the in-frame ones, with some missing. The V and J calls and clone size are taken from that table; D and trimming were inferred from the DNA. The table lists about 120,000 clones, 82% of them singletons, with about 12% in the top ten.

This receptor was obtained from a human donor in a cohort sampled during active COVID-19. The chain uses TRBV5-1 and TRBJ2-5; TRBD1 matches at 7 bases. The sequenced sample was peripheral blood. CDR3 coding DNA: TGCGCCAGCAGCCCCGGGACAGAACAAGAGACCCAGTACTTC. Protein: CASSPGTEQETQYF.